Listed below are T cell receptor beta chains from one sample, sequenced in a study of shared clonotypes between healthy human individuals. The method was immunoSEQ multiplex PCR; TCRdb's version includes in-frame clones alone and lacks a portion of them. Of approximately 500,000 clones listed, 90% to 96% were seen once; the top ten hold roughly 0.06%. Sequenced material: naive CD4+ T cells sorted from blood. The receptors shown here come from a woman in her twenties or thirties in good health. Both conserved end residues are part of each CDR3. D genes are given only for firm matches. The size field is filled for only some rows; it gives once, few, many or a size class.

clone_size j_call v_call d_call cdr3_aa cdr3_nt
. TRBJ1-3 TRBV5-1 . CASSLVGDPGNTIYF TGCGCCAGCAGCTTGGTAGGGGACCCTGGAAACACCATATATTTT
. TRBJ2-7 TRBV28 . CASRLGEVFNEQYF TGTGCCAGCCGTCTGGGGGAGGTATTTAACGAGCAGTACTTC
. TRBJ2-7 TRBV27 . CASSLVGGDYEQYF TGTGCCAGCAGTTTAGTAGGGGGAGACTACGAGCAGTACTTC
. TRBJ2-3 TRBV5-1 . CASSLDSTDTQYF TGCGCCAGCAGCTTGGACAGCACAGATACGCAGTATTTT
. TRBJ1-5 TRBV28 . CASSYLGGGNNQPQHF TGTGCCAGCAGTTATTTAGGGGGAGGGAACAATCAGCCCCAGCATTTT
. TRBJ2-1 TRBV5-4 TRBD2 CASSSLELAAEGNVYNEQFF TGTGCCAGCAGCTCCCTCGAACTAGCGGCGGAGGGGAATGTCTACAATGAGCAGTTCTTC
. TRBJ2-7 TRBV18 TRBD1 CASSEAGTGAYEQYF TGTGCCAGCTCAGAAGCCGGGACAGGGGCCTACGAGCAGTACTTC
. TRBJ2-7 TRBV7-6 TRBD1 CASSPYSGTGSYEQYF TGTGCCAGCAGCCCTTACTCCGGGACAGGGTCCTACGAGCAGTACTTC
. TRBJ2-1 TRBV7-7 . CASSLAIYDEQFF TGTGCCAGCAGCTTAGCGATCTACGATGAGCAGTTCTTC
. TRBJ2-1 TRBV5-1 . CASSFGIGSYNEQFF TGCGCCAGCAGCTTCGGTATTGGGAGTTACAATGAGCAGTTCTTC
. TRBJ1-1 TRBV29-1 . CSVIQGRPEAFF TGCAGCGTTATTCAGGGGAGACCTGAAGCTTTCTTT
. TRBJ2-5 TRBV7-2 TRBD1 CASSLAPTGGRETQYF TGTGCCAGCAGCTTAGCCCCGACAGGGGGAAGGGAGACCCAGTACTTC
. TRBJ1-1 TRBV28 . CASSGRGAFF TGTGCCAGTTCAGGGAGGGGAGCTTTCTTT
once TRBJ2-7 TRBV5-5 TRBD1 CASSLGQGLPYEQYF TGTGCCAGCAGCCTAGGACAGGGCCTTCCCTACGAGCAGTACTTC
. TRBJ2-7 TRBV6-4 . CASSDGTGSDEQYF TGTGCCAGCAGTGACGGTACAGGGAGTGACGAGCAGTACTTC
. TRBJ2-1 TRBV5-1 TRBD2 CASKAGTSGTNEQFF TGCGCCAGCAAGGCTGGGACTAGCGGGACCAATGAGCAGTTCTTC
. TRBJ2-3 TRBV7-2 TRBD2 CASSWTSGRIDTQYF TGTGCCAGCAGCTGGACTAGCGGACGCATTGATACGCAGTATTTT
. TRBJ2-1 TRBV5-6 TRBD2 CASSGLASGRRSSYNEQFF TGTGCCAGCAGCGGCCTGGCGAGCGGGAGGCGCAGCTCCTACAATGAGCAGTTCTTC
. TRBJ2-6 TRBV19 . CASKSTLGANVLTF TGTGCCAGTAAAAGTACTCTGGGGGCCAACGTCCTGACTTTC
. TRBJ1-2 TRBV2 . CATSPSTGHGYTF TGTGCCACCAGTCCGTCTACAGGCCATGGCTACACCTTC
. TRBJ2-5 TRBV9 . CASSVGLGVGETQYF TGTGCCAGCAGCGTAGGCTTGGGGGTAGGGGAGACCCAGTACTTC
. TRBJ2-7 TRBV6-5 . CASSYVLGGYEQYF TGTGCCAGCAGTTACGTGCTCGGTGGATACGAGCAGTACTTC
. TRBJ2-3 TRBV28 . CASSPLRTDTQYF TGTGCCAGCAGCCCCCTCCGTACAGATACGCAGTATTTT
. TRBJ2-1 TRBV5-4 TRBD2 CASSLGAGGSSYNEQFF TGTGCCAGCAGCTTGGGAGCGGGGGGAAGCTCCTACAATGAGCAGTTCTTC
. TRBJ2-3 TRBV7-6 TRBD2 CASSPTGGSDTQYF TGTGCCAGCAGCCCAACGGGGGGGTCAGATACGCAGTATTTT
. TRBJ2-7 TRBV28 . CASSSLYEQYF TGTGCCAGCAGCTCTCTCTACGAGCAGTACTTC
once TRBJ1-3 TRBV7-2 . CASSEVGNTIYF TGTGCCAGCAGCGAAGTGGGTAACACCATATATTTT
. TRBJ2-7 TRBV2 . CASSGVVQYF TGTGCCAGCAGTGGTGTTGTGCAGTACTTC
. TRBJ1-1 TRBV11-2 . CASSFLKEGTEAFF TGTGCCAGCAGCTTTTTAAAGGAGGGCACTGAAGCTTTCTTT
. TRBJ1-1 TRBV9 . CASSVREVQVEAFF TGTGCCAGCAGCGTAAGGGAGGTCCAAGTAGAAGCTTTCTTT
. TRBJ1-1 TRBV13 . CASSHPGAEAFF TGTGCCAGCAGCCACCCAGGCGCTGAAGCTTTCTTT
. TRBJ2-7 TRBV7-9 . CASSLAPSSLRYEQYF TGTGCCAGCAGCTTAGCGCCGAGTAGTCTCCGGTACGAGCAGTACTTC
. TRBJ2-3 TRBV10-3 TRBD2 CATEAGGTDTQYF TGTGCCACCGAAGCGGGAGGCACAGATACGCAGTATTTT
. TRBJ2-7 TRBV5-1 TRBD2 CASNWGTSDYEQYF TGCGCCAGCAACTGGGGGACTAGCGATTACGAGCAGTACTTC
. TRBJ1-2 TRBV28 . CASSVRAPGSYTF TGTGCCAGCAGTGTTAGGGCCCCTGGGAGCTACACCTTC
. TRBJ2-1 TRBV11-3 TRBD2 CASSPLRGVEQFF TGTGCCAGCAGCCCACTCCGGGGGGTTGAGCAGTTCTTC
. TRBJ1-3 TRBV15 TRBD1 CATSRDGDRGENTIYF TGTGCCACCAGCAGAGATGGGGACAGGGGGGAAAACACCATATATTTT
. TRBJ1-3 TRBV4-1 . CASSQAGRASGNTIYF TGCGCCAGCAGCCAAGCTGGGCGGGCCTCTGGAAACACCATATATTTT
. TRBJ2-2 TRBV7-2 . CASSLQGDGELFF TGTGCCAGCAGCTTACAGGGAGACGGGGAGCTGTTTTTT
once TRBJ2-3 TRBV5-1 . CASSSGQQTDTQYF TGCGCCAGCAGCTCTGGACAGCAAACAGATACGCAGTATTTT
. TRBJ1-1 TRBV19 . CASSIRRTNTEAFF TGTGCCAGTAGTATTCGCCGGACGAACACTGAAGCTTTCTTT
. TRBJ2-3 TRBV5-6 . CASSLVSGSQTSTDTQYF TGTGCCAGCAGCTTGGTTTCGGGCAGCCAAACTAGCACAGATACGCAGTATTTT
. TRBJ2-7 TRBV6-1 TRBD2 CASSGLGLAGVYEQYF TGTGCCAGCAGTGGATTGGGACTAGCGGGAGTTTACGAGCAGTACTTC
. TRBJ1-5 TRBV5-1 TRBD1 CASSLGQGGNQPQHF TGCGCCAGCAGCCTGGGACAGGGCGGCAATCAGCCCCAGCATTTT
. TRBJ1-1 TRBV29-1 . CSVRWEENTEAFF TGCAGCGTTAGGTGGGAGGAGAACACTGAAGCTTTCTTT
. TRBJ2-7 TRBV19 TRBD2 CASSTTGTSGSPEQYF TGTGCCAGTAGTACGACCGGGACTAGCGGGAGCCCAGAGCAGTACTTC
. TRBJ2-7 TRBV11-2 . CASSFDAGTESYEQYF TGTGCCAGCAGCTTTGACGCCGGGACTGAGTCCTACGAGCAGTACTTC
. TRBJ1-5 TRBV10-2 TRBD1 CASSGQGSNQPQHF TGCGCCAGCAGTGGACAGGGGAGCAATCAGCCCCAGCATTTT
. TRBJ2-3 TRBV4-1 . CASSQDPATDTQYF TGCGCCAGCAGCCAAGATCCGGCCACAGATACGCAGTATTTT
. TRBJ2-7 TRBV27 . CASSSTWEKIGYGEQYF TGTGCCAGCAGTTCCACGTGGGAAAAGATAGGGTATGGCGAGCAGTACTTC
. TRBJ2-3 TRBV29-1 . CSGGGLGQGRTDTQYF TGCAGCGGCGGGGGACTTGGACAGGGACGCACAGATACGCAGTATTTT
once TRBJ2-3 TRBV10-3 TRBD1 CAIRTGYEDTQYF TGTGCCATCAGGACAGGGTATGAAGATACGCAGTATTTT
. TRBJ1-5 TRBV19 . CASGRAGIQQPQHF TGTGCCAGTGGAAGGGCAGGGATCCAACAGCCCCAGCATTTT
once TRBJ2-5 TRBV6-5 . CASSAMTGQETQYF TGTGCCAGCAGTGCCATGACTGGACAAGAGACCCAGTACTTC
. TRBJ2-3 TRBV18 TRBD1 CASSPLETGAGF TGTGCCAGCTCACCCCTGGAGACAGGGGCAGGATTT
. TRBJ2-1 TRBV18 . CASSRDVEQFF TGTGCCAGCTCTCGGGATGTGGAGCAGTTCTTC
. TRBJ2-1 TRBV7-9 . CASSLEKLASNEQFF TGTGCCAGCAGCTTAGAAAAACTAGCTTCCAATGAGCAGTTCTTC
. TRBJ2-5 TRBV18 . CASSPTTETQYF TGTGCCAGCTCACCGACAACAGAGACCCAGTACTTC
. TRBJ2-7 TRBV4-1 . CASSLGLPGLANYEQYF TGCGCCAGCAGCCTGGGGCTCCCGGGACTGGCGAACTACGAGCAGTACTTC